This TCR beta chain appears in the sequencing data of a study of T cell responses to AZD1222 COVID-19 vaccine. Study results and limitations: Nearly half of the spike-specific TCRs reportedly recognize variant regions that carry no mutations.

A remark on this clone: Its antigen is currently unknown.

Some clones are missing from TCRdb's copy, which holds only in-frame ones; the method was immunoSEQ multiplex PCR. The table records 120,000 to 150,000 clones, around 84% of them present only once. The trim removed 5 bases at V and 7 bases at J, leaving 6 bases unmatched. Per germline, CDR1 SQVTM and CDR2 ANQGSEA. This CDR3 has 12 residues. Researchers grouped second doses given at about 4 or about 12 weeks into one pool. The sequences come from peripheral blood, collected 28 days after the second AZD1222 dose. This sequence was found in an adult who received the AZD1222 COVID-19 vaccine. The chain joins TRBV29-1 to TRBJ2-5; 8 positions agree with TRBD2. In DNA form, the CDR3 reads TGCAGCGTTACCAGCGGGGGCGGGACCCAGTACTTC. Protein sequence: CSVTSGGGTQYF.